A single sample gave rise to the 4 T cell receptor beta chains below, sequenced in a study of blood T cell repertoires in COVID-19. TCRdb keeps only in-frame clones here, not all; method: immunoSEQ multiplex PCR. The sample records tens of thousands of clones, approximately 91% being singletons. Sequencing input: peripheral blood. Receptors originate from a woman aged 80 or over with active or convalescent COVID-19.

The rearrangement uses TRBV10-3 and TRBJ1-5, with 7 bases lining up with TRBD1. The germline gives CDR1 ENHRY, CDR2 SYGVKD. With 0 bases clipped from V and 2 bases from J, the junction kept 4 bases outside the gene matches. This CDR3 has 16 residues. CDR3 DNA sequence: TGTGCCATCAGTGAGTCTGTAGGACAGGGCAATCAGCCCCAGCATTTT. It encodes CAISESVGQGNQPQHF.

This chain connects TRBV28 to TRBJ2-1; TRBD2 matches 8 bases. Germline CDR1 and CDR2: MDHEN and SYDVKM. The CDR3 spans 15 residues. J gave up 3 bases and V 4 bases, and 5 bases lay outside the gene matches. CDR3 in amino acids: CASSSLRGGYNEQFF. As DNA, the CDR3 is TGTGCCAGCAGTTCTCTCCGGGGGGGCTACAATGAGCAGTTCTTC.

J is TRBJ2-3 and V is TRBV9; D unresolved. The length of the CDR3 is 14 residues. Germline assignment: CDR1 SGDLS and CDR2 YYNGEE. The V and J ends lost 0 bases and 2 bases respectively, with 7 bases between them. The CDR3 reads CASSVDLSTDTQYF. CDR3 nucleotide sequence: TGTGCCAGCAGCGTAGATCTCTCCACAGATACGCAGTATTTT. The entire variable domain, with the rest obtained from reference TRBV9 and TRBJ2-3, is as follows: DSGVTQTPKHLITATGQRVTLRCSPRSGDLSVYWYQQSLDQGLQFLIQYYNGEERAKGNILERFSAQQFPDLHSELNLSSLELGDSALYFCASSVDLSTDTQYFGPGTRLTVL.

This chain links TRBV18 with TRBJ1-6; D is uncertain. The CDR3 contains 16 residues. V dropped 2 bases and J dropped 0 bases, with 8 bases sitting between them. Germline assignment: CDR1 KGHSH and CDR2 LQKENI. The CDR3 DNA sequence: TGTGCCAGCTCACCAACCGAGAGCTCCTATAATTCACCCCTCCACTTT. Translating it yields CASSPTESSYNSPLHF.